These T cell receptor beta chains were read from a single sample in a study of T cell responses to AZD1222 COVID-19 vaccine. Method: immunoSEQ multiplex PCR; TCRdb's copy keeps in-frame clones and lacks some. In all, the sample yields 150,000 or so clones. Material: peripheral blood. The receptors come from an adult in good health. Each CDR3 is given with its conserved first and last residue. The D gene is left open where the match is weak.

TRBV7-2 - CASSLAKGNQPQHF
TRBV5-5 - CASSWRQENNSPLHF
TRBV9 TRBD2 CASSVEAAGGPGEQFF
TRBV3-1/TRBV3-2 TRBD1 CASGHRDRPYNEQFF
TRBV7-9 TRBD1 CASSLVGDRGYGYTF
TRBV19 - CASSINPAINTEAFF
TRBV29-1 - CSVVQVESNTEAFF
TRBV30 TRBD1 CAWSGQGFRNQPQHF
TRBV5-5 TRBD1 CASSLEVGTGGYEQYF
TRBV12-3/TRBV12-4 - CASTLVGTGGQYF
TRBV12-5 TRBD2 CASGLSGGYNEQFF
TRBV5-1 TRBD1 CASSFGQGVIYTEAFF
TRBV5-1 - CASSLGTGGRFSGNTIYF
TRBV6-5 TRBD1 CASRLTGVGTEAFF
TRBV10-3 - CAIGVNTGELFF
TRBV18 - CASSPDRNYGYTF
TRBV13 - CASSRGGGYGYTF
TRBV19 - CASSIQDGGGHEQYF
TRBV5-1 - CASSQMGNNEKLFF
TRBV10-2 TRBD1 CASAEGAQNQPQHF
TRBV4-1 TRBD1 CASSQGVVRQGKNTEAFF
TRBV27 TRBD1 CASTQTGGSYEQYF
TRBV29-1 - CSVEGRGQSYGYTF
TRBV11-2 TRBD1 CASSTLTGFAEAFF
TRBV6-5 TRBD1 CASRPTGGYGYTF
TRBV11-3 - CASSRQGSNQPQHF
TRBV6-5 - CASSYLTANTEAFF
TRBV15 TRBD2 CATIGTSGEPANTGELFF
TRBV18 - CASSPTGREARDTQYF
TRBV6-2/TRBV6-3 - CASSRQVSGNTIYF
TRBV11-2 TRBD1 CASRFRGPGNTIYF
TRBV30 - CAWSHSNQPQHF
TRBV4-1 - CASSQDRDSLYNEQFF
TRBV19 - CASTTAPGLTQYF
TRBV6-5 - CASTRESNQPQHF